A selection of T cell receptor beta chains follows, all from one sample in a study of neurological immune-mediated disorders. From the 5' RACE reads, TCRdb called clonotypes with MiXCR, one entry per CDR3 protein. This table has about 74,000 distinct CDR3 sequences, 4% to 6% appearing once. Material: PBMCs. These TCRs come from a man between 18 and 35 years old with multiple sclerosis. The CDR3 runs from the conserved cysteine through the conserved F or W. A D gene is named only where the DNA matches it firmly. Expanded clones get a size class; other rows say once, few or many, or leave the size out.

V gene,D gene,J gene,clone size,CDR3 DNA,CDR3 protein
TRBV5-1,NA,TRBJ2-7,many,TGCGCCAGCAGCCCCGTGACGGGAGATCGGTACGAGCAGTACTTC,CASSPVTGDRYEQYF
TRBV7-8,NA,TRBJ2-7,many,TGTGCCAGCAGCTTTAGGGACAAGTCCTACGAGCAGTACTTC,CASSFRDKSYEQYF
TRBV6-2/TRBV6-3,NA,TRBJ1-5,many,TGTGCCAGCAGTTACCTGACAGGCCATGGCAATCAGCCCCAGCATTTT,CASSYLTGHGNQPQHF
TRBV7-9,TRBD2,TRBJ2-2,many,TGTGCCAGCAGCAGGACTAGCGGGCTTACCGGGGAGCTGTTTTTT,CASSRTSGLTGELFF
TRBV5-1,NA,TRBJ2-7,many,TGCGCCAGCAGCCAGGGGGGCCCCTACGAGCAGTACTTC,CASSQGGPYEQYF
TRBV12-5,NA,TRBJ1-3,many,TGTGCTAGTGCCCTACAGGGAGGAAACACCATATATTTT,CASALQGGNTIYF
TRBV7-3,NA,TRBJ1-3,many,TGTGCCAGCACCCTAGGCCGGGCGATATCTGGAAACACCATATATTTT,CASTLGRAISGNTIYF
TRBV29-1,NA,TRBJ2-3,many,TGCAGCGTTGGGTCGGATACGCAGTATTTT,CSVGSDTQYF
TRBV4-3,NA,TRBJ1-1,many,TGCGCCAGCAGCCCCGGACAGATTAACACTGAAGCTTTCTTT,CASSPGQINTEAFF
TRBV12-3/TRBV12-4,NA,TRBJ1-5,many,TGTGCCAGCAGTTTCGGGGAGGGCCAGCCCCAGCATTTT,CASSFGEGQPQHF
TRBV19,NA,TRBJ2-1,NA,TGTGCCAGTACCCCAGGGGGGCTTACCTACAATGAGCAGTTCTTC,CASTPGGLTYNEQFF
TRBV7-9,NA,TRBJ2-3,many,TGTGCCAGCAGGACCAACAGGGGCACAGATACGCAGTATTTT,CASRTNRGTDTQYF
TRBV5-1,NA,TRBJ1-1,many,TGCGCCAGCAGCAGTTTCGACAGAGACACTGAAGCTTTCTTT,CASSSFDRDTEAFF
TRBV20-1,NA,TRBJ2-7,NA,TGCAGTGCTAGCCCCCTTCATAGAGGACTAAGCTCCTACGAGCAGTACTTC,CSASPLHRGLSSYEQYF
TRBV11-2,TRBD1,TRBJ1-5,many,TGTGCCAGCAGCCCACAGGGGCGGCAGCCCCAGCATTTT,CASSPQGRQPQHF
TRBV3-1,TRBD2,TRBJ2-3,many,TGTGCCAGCAGCCAAGGACTAGCGGGGGCTTCCACAGATACGCAGTATTTT,CASSQGLAGASTDTQYF